This TCR beta chain was observed in a study of T cell repertoires in cytomegalovirus infection (dated by TCRdb to between 2019 and 2020). As for the study more broadly: Peptide stimulations targeted recently identified HLA-C-restricted CMV epitopes, whose presentation resists viral immunomodulation, together with well-studied HLA-B-restricted epitopes. Because public TCR beta signatures pointed to carriage of CMV infection together with the matching HLA type, the HLA type of each donor mattered for the analysis. What the study reported, not specific to this receptor: Carriers of CMV infection plus the relevant HLA type were discriminated by the cumulative frequency of public TCR beta family members in the study cohort and in an independent roughly 340-donor cohort. The ex vivo response was dominated by HLA-C-restricted CMV-specific TCR beta clonotypes, and the single most frequent clonotype in two of eight donors was supplied by these HLA-C-restricted clonotypes.

Reading the label with the study, this specimen's treatment or condition is: in vitro stimulation with specific CMV peptide epitopes to enrich CMV-specific T cells. Worth noting for this clonotype: Its recognized antigen is unknown. No qualities accompany the bases; no much larger clone lies one base away.

The sample was run on an Illumina HiSeq 1500. Clones were called with MiXCR by TCRdb after fastp trimmed the public reads at Q25, and only in-frame beta chains were retained. All rows with the same CDR3 protein become a single entry with the most common DNA and genes. The sample table lists tens of thousands of distinct CDR3 sequences, around 20% of them with a count of one. The biggest ten clones account for 55% to 65% of the sample. Including cysteine and phenylalanine, the CDR3 has 17 amino acids. Solely the CDR3 DNA is kept, with 51 bases framed from the first base. At the junction V is shortened by 0 bases and J by 0 bases, with 12 bases in between. The germline V gene provides CDR1 LGHNA and CDR2 YNFKEQ.

The sample was CD8+ T cells from cultured PBMCs, taken from culture after CMV antigen stimulation. This chain joins TRBV4-2 to TRBJ2-1; the D gene assignment is ambiguous. This receptor was obtained from a human donor in good health (CMV status not recorded). Some clones in this sample may be carry-over from other donors' samples. The CDR3 corresponds to CASSQEPSRSSYNEQFF. DNA sequence: TGTGCCAGCAGCCAAGAACCCAGCCGTTCCTCCTACAATGAGCAGTTCTTC.